One sample yielded the 8 T cell receptor beta chains listed below, sequenced in a study of beta chain features in type 1 diabetes. Study-wide points: Within each of all four CD4+ subsets, Type 1 diabetes patients had TCRB CDR3s that were moderately but significantly shorter.

Every isolated RNA sample was fully reverse transcribed, so sequencing captured expressed TCRB transcripts. Method: immunoSEQ multiplex PCR; TCRdb's copy keeps in-frame clones and lacks some. The sample has some 120,000 clones; roughly 17% are singletons. Antigen specificity for these receptors is unknown. The sample consisted of central memory CD4+ T cells from blood. Every receptor here comes from a man aged 18 to 35 with type 1 diabetes.

This clone was counted between two and nine times. The chain joins TRBV28 to TRBJ1-5, with D perhaps matching TRBD1 (6 bases). Germline values: CDR1 MDHEN, CDR2 SYDVKM. The CDR3 is 17 amino acids. V was trimmed by 7 bases and J by 4 bases, leaving 23 bases between them. CDR3 residues: CASNQQGLKRVNQPQHF. The CDR3 DNA reads TGTGCCAGCAACCAACAGGGTTTGAAGAGAGTTAATCAGCCCCAGCATTTT.

This clone was recorded a few times. It may be a read error: a sequence one base away is much more abundant. The genes are TRBV29-1 and TRBJ2-5; D assignment may be TRBD1 or TRBD2 (5 bases each). Germline V lookup: CDR1 SQVTM, CDR2 ANQGSEA. The length of the CDR3 is 13 residues. CDR3 bases: TGCCGCGTGGGGACCGGGGCCCCGGGGACCCAGTACTTC. Its protein product is CRVGTGAPGTQYF.

The rearrangement joins TRBV14 to TRBJ2-5, with D perhaps assigned TRBD1 or TRBD2 (5 bases each). Germline V gene data show CDR1 as SGHDN and CDR2 as FVKESK. The CDR3 runs 15 residues. V dropped 4 bases and J dropped 7 bases, with 19 bases sitting between them. CDR3 in DNA: TGTGCCAGCAGCCCGGGACCTAGTATATCAGGGACCCAGTACTTC. It specifies CASSPGPSISGTQYF.

V is TRBV10-3 and J is TRBJ2-2; TRBD2 matches at 11 bases. Losses at the gene ends were 4 bases for V and 0 bases for J; bases not matched to a gene: 7. CDR3 length: 18 amino acids. Germline-derived CDR1 and CDR2 are ENHRY and SYGVKD. The CDR3 region is CAISAGTSGSANTGELFF. CDR3 bases: TGTGCCATCAGTGCCGGCACTAGCGGGAGTGCGAACACCGGGGAGCTGTTTTTT.

The rearrangement joins TRBV25-1 to TRBJ2-4, with 9 bases fitting TRBD1. CDR1 and CDR2 from the germline V gene are MGHDK and SYGVNS. This CDR3 is 14 amino acids long. With V trimmed by 9 bases and J by 8 bases, 11 bases remained unmatched. CDR3 protein: CASSTGTGWDIQYF. The CDR3 nucleotides read TGTGCCAGTTCAACCGGGACAGGGTGGGACATTCAGTACTTC.

This clone was detected only a few times. The chain combines TRBV10-3 with TRBJ2-3; a weak D match, TRBD2 (6 bases). The germline gives CDR1 ENHRY, CDR2 SYGVKD. Deletions cut 7 bases from V and 4 bases from J, with 15 bases between. This CDR3 is built from 14 residues. CDR3 coding DNA: TGTGCCATCAAGGCAGGGTGGGAGGCAGATACGCAGTATTTT. Amino acids: CAIKAGWEADTQYF.

The J gene is TRBJ2-7, the V gene TRBV6-1; 7 bases map to TRBD1. The CDR3 runs to 15 residues. Germline V lookup: CDR1 MNHNS, CDR2 SASEGT. J was trimmed by 0 bases and V by 6 bases; bases with no gene match: 8. In nucleotides, the CDR3 is TGTGCCAGCAGGGCTGGACAGGACCCCTCCTACGAGCAGTACTTC. Protein: CASRAGQDPSYEQYF.

This clone was seen a few times. V and J are TRBV9 and TRBJ1-4, with D tentatively TRBD1 (5 bases). Germline values: CDR1 SGDLS, CDR2 YYNGEE. With 4 bases removed from V and 7 bases from J, the gap between germline ends came to 14 bases. The CDR3 length is 14 residues. CDR3 region: CASSPGGSREKLFF. In nucleotides, the CDR3 is TGTGCCAGCAGCCCTGGGGGAAGTCGTGAAAAACTGTTTTTT.